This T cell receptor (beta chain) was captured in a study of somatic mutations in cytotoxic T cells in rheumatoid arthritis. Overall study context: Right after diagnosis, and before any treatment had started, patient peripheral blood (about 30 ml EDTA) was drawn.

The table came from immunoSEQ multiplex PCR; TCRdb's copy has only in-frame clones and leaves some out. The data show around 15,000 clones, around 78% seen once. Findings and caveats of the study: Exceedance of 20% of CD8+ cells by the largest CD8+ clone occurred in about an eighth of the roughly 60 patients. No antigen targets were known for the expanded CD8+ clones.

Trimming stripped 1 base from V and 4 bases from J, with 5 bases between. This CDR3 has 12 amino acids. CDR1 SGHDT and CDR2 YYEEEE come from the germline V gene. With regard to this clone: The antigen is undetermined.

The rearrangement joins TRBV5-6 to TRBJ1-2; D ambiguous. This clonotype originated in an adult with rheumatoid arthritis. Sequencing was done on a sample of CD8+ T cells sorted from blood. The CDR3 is CASSLSSYGYTF. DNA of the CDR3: TGTGCCAGCAGCTTGAGCAGCTATGGCTACACCTTC.